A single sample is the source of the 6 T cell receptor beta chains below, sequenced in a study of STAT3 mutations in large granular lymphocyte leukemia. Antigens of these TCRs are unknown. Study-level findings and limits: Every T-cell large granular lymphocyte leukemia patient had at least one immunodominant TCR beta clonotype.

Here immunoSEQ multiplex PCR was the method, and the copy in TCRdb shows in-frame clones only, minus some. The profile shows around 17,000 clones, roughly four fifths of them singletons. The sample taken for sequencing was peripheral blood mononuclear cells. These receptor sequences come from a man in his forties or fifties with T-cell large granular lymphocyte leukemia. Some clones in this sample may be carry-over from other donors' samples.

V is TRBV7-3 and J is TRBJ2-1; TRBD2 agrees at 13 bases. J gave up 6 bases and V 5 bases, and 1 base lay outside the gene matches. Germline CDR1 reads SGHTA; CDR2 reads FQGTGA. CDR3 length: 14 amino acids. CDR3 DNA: TGTGCCAGCAGCCGGACTAGCGGGAGCAATGAGCAGTTCTTC. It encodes CASSRTSGSNEQFF. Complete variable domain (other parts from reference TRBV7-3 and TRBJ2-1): GAGVSQTPSNKVTEKGKYVELRCDPISGHTALYWYRQSLGQGPEFLIYFQGTGAADDSGLPNDRFFAVRPEGSVSTLKIQRTERGDSAVYLCASSRTSGSNEQFFGPGTRLTVL.

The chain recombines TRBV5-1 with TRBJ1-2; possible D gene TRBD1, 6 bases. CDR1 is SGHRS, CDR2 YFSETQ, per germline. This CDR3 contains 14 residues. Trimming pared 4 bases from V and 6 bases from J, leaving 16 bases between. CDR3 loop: CASSPGTPGHGYTF. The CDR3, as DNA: TGCGCCAGCAGCCCCGGGACACCGGGGCATGGCTACACCTTC.

This CDR3 is CATSSLPIRSYNEQFF. The CDR3 bases are TGTGCCACCAGCAGCCTTCCTATACGCTCCTACAATGAGCAGTTCTTC. The chain joins TRBV15 to TRBJ2-1, with D uncertain. The V end was cut by 3 bases, the J end by 0 bases, with 12 bases between. CDR3 size: 16 residues. Germline lookup yields CDR1 LNHNV and CDR2 YYDKDF (reference sequence).

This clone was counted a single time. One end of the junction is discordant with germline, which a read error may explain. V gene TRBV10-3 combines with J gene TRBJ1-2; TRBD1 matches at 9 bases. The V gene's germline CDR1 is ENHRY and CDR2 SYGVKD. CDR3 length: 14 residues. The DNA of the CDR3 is TGTGCCACAGCCGGACAGGGGTCTAACGATGGCTACACCTTC. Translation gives CATAGQGSNDGYTF.

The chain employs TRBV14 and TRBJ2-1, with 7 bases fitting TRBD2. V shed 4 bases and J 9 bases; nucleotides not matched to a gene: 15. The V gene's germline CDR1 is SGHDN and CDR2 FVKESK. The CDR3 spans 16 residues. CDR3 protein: CASSRPGREYLAEQFF. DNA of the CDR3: TGTGCCAGCAGCCGGCCCGGGCGGGAGTACCTCGCTGAGCAGTTCTTC.

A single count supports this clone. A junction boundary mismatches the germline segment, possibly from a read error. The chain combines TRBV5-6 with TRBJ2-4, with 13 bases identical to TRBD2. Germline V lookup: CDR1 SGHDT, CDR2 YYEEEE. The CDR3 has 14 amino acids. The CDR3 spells CASSSPDGLAGAGF. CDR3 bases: TGTGCCAGCAGCTCACCCGATGGACTAGCGGGAGCGGGCTTC.